The clone carrying this TCR beta chain was observed a single time. Its cognate antigen is unknown. This clone may be a read error of a much larger clone one base away. Amplification of TCR beta CDR3 regions used RNA as the template. The primer set for the first-round RT-PCR of the TCR CDR3 was HTBI. TCRdb used MiXCR to reprocess the multiplex PCR reads, holding one entry per CDR3 protein. The data contain about 600,000 distinct CDR3 sequences, 14% of them seen just once; the ten biggest clones take up over 6%. This entry is derived from a study of T cells in Graves' hyperthyroidism and ophthalmopathy. This CDR3 is built from 12 residues. V shed 5 bases and J shed 7 bases, with 12 bases lying between them. General study points: Patients with ophthalmopathy were separated from those with stable hyperthyroidism by a 13 V-J model. Most thyroid clonotypes expanded above 0.001 appeared in blood too.

Patients with ophthalmopathy all had a Clinical Activity Score of at least 3, a NOSPECS grade of at least 4 and duration under 3 months. Together with thyroid ultrasound, orbital computed tomography, serum thyroxine and TRAb, clinical symptoms were used for diagnoses. The rearrangement uses TRBV12-3 or TRBV12-4 and TRBJ2-7; D is undetermined. The clonotype comes from a woman between 18 and 29 years old with Graves' ophthalmopathy. The sequenced material came from blood. The CDR3 DNA reads as TGTGCCAGCAGTCCAGACATGGGGGAGCAGTACTTC. It encodes CASSPDMGEQYF.